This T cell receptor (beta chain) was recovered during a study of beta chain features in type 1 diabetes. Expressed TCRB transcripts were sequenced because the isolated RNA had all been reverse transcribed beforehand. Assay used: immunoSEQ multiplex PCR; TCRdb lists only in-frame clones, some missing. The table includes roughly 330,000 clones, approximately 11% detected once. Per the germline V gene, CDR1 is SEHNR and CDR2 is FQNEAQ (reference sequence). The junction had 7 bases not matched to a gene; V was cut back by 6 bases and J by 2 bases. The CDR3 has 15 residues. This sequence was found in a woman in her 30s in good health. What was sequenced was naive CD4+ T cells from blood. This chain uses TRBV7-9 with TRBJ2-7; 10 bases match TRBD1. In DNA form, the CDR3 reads TGTGCCAGCAGAAACCCGGGACAGGGGACCTACGAGCAGTACTTC. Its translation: CASRNPGQGTYEQYF.